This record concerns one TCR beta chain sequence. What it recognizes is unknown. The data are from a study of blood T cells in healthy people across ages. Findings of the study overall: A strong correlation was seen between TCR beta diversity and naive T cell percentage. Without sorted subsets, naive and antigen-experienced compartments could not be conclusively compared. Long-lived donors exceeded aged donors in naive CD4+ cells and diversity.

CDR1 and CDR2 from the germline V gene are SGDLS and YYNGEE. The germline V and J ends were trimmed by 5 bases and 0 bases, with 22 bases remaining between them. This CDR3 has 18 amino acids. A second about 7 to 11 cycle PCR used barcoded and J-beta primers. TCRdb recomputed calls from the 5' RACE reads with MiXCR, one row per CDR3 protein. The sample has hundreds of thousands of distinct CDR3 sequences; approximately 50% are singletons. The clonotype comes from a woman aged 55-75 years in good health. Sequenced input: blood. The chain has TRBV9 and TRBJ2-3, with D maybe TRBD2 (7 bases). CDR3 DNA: TGTGCCAGCAGTCCACAGGACTTTCGGGGGGCCAGCACAGATACGCAGTATTTT. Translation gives CASSPQDFRGASTDTQYF.